Below, one T cell receptor (beta chain) is given with its context. The CDR3 spans 16 residues. The V end was cut by 3 bases, the J end by 0 bases, with 12 bases between. Germline loops: CDR1 MNHNS, CDR2 SASEGT. This sample was taken from a study of T cell changes during pregnancy in multiple sclerosis. This table comes from immunoSEQ multiplex PCR, and its TCRdb copy is limited to in-frame clones, with some not included. The table includes roughly 30,000 clones, roughly nine tenths detected once. Material: CD8+ T cells from peripheral blood mononuclear cells, obtained in the first trimester of pregnancy. The sequence derives from a female donor with multiple sclerosis, enrolled in a pregnancy study. The V call is TRBV6-1, the J call TRBJ2-4, with D perhaps matching TRBD1 (6 bases). The CDR3 coding sequence is TGTGCCAGCAGTGAGGGACACTGGCTAGCCAAAAACATTCAGTACTTC. This translates into CASSEGHWLAKNIQYF.